This passage covers 21 T cell receptor beta chains from one sample sequenced in a study of T cell responses to AZD1222 COVID-19 vaccine. The data were produced by immunoSEQ multiplex PCR, yet TCRdb's version contains in-frame clones alone and is incomplete. The sample consists of approximately 100,000 clones, about 90% of them appearing once. Sequencing used peripheral blood, obtained on day 0 of AZD1222 vaccination. The receptors derive from an adult in good health.

This rearrangement joins TRBV7-6 to TRBJ2-1, with 9 positions matching TRBD1. Looked up from germline, CDR1 is SGHVS and CDR2 is FNYEAQ. The CDR3 has 15 amino acids. Trimming removed 4 bases from V and 5 bases from J; junction bases left unmatched: 6. CDR3 coding DNA: TGTGCCAGCAGCTCGGGACAGGGAGGCCACAATGAGCAGTTCTTC. Its protein is CASSSGQGGHNEQFF.

V is TRBV19 and J is TRBJ2-7, with TRBD1 as a possible D gene (5 bases). CDR1 is LNHDA and CDR2 is SQIVND in the germline V gene (reference sequence). The CDR3 consists of 15 residues. Trimming shortened V by 1 base and J by 4 bases, and 14 bases separated the two germline ends. The DNA for the CDR3 is TGTGCCAGTAGTATAGTCAAAGGGGCTAGTTACGAGCAGTACTTC. Residues: CASSIVKGASYEQYF.

The chain is built from TRBV11-2 and TRBJ2-3; TRBD2 aligns across 8 bases. The germline V gene encodes CDR1 SGHAT and CDR2 FQNNGV. The CDR3 has 18 amino acids. V gave up 1 base and J gave up 2 bases; unmatched junction bases: 11. The chain's CDR3 is CASSLGPSFGGATDTQYF. CDR3 in DNA: TGTGCCAGCAGCTTAGGGCCTTCGTTCGGGGGGGCCACAGATACGCAGTATTTT.

This chain links TRBV5-4 with TRBJ2-1; 13 bases fit TRBD2. There are 17 residues in the CDR3. Germline lookup yields CDR1 SGHNT and CDR2 YYREEE (reference sequence). V gave up 6 bases and J gave up 15 bases; unmatched junction bases: 21. CDR3 in amino acids: CASTDRELAGGYSRLFF. CDR3 DNA sequence: TGTGCCAGCACCGATAGGGAACTAGCGGGAGGGTATTCTAGGTTGTTCTTC.

The chain employs TRBV18 and TRBJ2-1; D not resolved. The CDR3 has 16 residues. Trimming removed 0 bases from V and 4 bases from J, with 13 bases in between. Germline V lookup: CDR1 KGHSH, CDR2 LQKENI. The CDR3, as DNA: TGTGCCAGCTCACCACCAGTGGGCGGCAGATACAATGAGCAGTTCTTC. Its translation: CASSPPVGGRYNEQFF.

This chain links TRBV7-9 with TRBJ2-5, with 9 positions matching TRBD2. CDR1 SEHNR and CDR2 FQNEAQ come from the germline V gene (reference sequence). The J segment lost 5 bases and the V segment lost 3 bases, leaving 10 bases of the junction unmatched. CDR3 length equals 16 residues. The CDR3 reads CASSFGQLAGRETQYF. DNA of the CDR3: TGTGCCAGCAGCTTCGGTCAACTAGCGGGCAGGGAGACCCAGTACTTC.

The rearrangement links TRBV30 to TRBJ2-1, with 10 positions matching TRBD2. The CDR3 sequence is 18 residues long. CDR1 is GTSNPN, CDR2 SVGIG, per germline (reference sequence). With 2 bases clipped from V and 4 bases from J, the junction kept 14 bases outside the gene matches. The CDR3: CAWSSPRAGGSSYNEQFF. The CDR3 DNA follows: TGTGCCTGGAGTTCCCCCAGAGCGGGAGGGAGTAGTTACAATGAGCAGTTCTTC.

V gene TRBV2 combines with J gene TRBJ2-3; D gene unclear. CDR3 length equals 12 residues. Trimming took 4 bases from V and 0 from J, leaving 2 bases between them. Germline-derived CDR1 and CDR2 are SNHLY and FYNNEI. CDR3 in amino acids: CASSGSTDTQYF. As DNA, the CDR3 is TGTGCCAGCAGTGGCAGCACAGATACGCAGTATTTT.

V usage is TRBV5-1 and J usage is TRBJ2-4; 10 bases are shared with TRBD1. The CDR3 extends over 13 amino acids. CDR1 and CDR2 (germline): SGHRS, YFSETQ. Trimming took 4 bases from V and 8 from J; bases not matched to a gene: 3. The CDR3 sequence is CASSLGQGDIQYF. CDR3 nucleotide sequence: TGCGCCAGCAGCCTAGGACAGGGGGACATTCAGTACTTC.

J is TRBJ1-5 and V is TRBV4-1; D is undetermined. Germline V gene data show CDR1 as MGHRA and CDR2 as YSYEKL. The germline V and J ends were trimmed by 1 base and 6 bases, with 7 bases remaining between them. This CDR3 spans 13 amino acids. The CDR3 bases are TGCGCCAGCAGCCAAGTTGGAGGTCAGCCCCAGCATTTT. Translated: CASSQVGGQPQHF.

The chain joins TRBV5-1 to TRBJ2-7; no reliable D call. CDR3 length equals 13 residues. V lost 0 bases, J lost 4 bases, and 8 bases lay in between. CDR1 is SGHRS, CDR2 YFSETQ, per germline. The CDR3 region has the DNA TGCGCCAGCAGCTTGGTAGGGTCATACGAGCAGTACTTC. Its protein is CASSLVGSYEQYF.

This chain links TRBV4-1 with TRBJ1-1, with no clear D. Per the germline V gene, CDR1 is MGHRA and CDR2 is YSYEKL. This CDR3 has 12 amino acids. With 2 bases removed from V and 7 bases from J, the gap between germline ends came to 8 bases. CDR3 coding DNA: TGCGCCAGCAGCCAATCGGGGAGTGAAGCTTTCTTT. This gives the protein CASSQSGSEAFF.

Only a few counts were recorded for this clone. J is TRBJ2-7 and V is TRBV11-2, with D perhaps being TRBD1 or TRBD2 (5 bases each). V lost 2 bases, J lost 9 bases, and 11 bases lay in between. The CDR3 has 12 residues. The germline gives CDR1 SGHAT, CDR2 FQNNGV. CDR3 residues: CASSLTGTLQYF. In DNA form, the CDR3 reads TGTGCCAGCAGCTTAACGGGGACCTTGCAGTACTTC. The whole variable domain, remainder taken from reference TRBV11-2 and TRBJ2-7, is EAGVAQSPRYKIIEKRQSVAFWCNPISGHATLYWYQQILGQGPKLLIQFQNNGVVDDSQLPKDRFSAERLKGVDSTLKIQPAKLEDSAVYLCASSLTGTLQYFGPGTRLTVT.

This chain connects TRBV19 to TRBJ2-7; 10 bases map to TRBD2. Trimming removed 3 bases from V and 5 bases from J; junction bases left unmatched: 10. This CDR3 is 16 amino acids long. Germline V gene sequence: CDR1 LNHDA, CDR2 SQIVND (reference sequence). The CDR3 protein is CASSIRASGRFDEQYF. DNA for the CDR3: TGTGCCAGTAGTATTCGGGCTAGCGGGAGATTCGACGAGCAGTACTTC.

This chain uses TRBV6-2 or TRBV6-3 with TRBJ2-7, with a tentative D call TRBD2 (5 bases). Trimming took 4 bases from V and 6 from J, leaving 16 bases between them. CDR3 size: 14 residues. Germline assignment: CDR1 MNHEY and CDR2 SVGEGT. CDR3 sequence: CASSSAIRGIEQYF. The CDR3 DNA is TGTGCCAGCAGTTCAGCGATCCGGGGAATCGAGCAGTACTTC.

The DNA for the CDR3 is TGTGCCAGCAGGCTGGCAGGGGGCTCCTACAATGAGCAGTTCTTC. It translates to CASRLAGGSYNEQFF. V and J are TRBV6-5 and TRBJ2-1, with TRBD1 matching over 7 bases. The V and J ends lost 6 bases and 0 bases, in that order; junction bases with no gene match: 5. Per the germline V gene, CDR1 is MNHEY and CDR2 is SVGAGI. The CDR3 runs 15 residues.

This clone was counted a few times. The chain links TRBV7-9 to TRBJ2-3; D gene unclear. The germline CDR1 and CDR2 sequences are SEHNR and FQNEAQ (reference sequence). The CDR3 covers 14 residues. V was clipped by 2 bases and J by 3 bases, with 9 bases between them. The CDR3 DNA is TGTGCCAGCAGCTTAACCGAAGTGACAGATACGCAGTATTTT. Amino acids: CASSLTEVTDTQYF.

The chain is built from TRBV11-3 and TRBJ2-2; D remains unclear. The CDR3 has 13 amino acids. V dropped 5 bases and J dropped 8 bases, with 12 bases sitting between them. Per the germline V gene, CDR1 is SGHNT and CDR2 is YENEEA. The DNA of the CDR3 is TGTGCCAGCAGCCCGCCCCGATCGGGGGAGCTGTTTTTT. Its translation: CASSPPRSGELFF.

The V and J genes are TRBV5-1 and TRBJ1-6; D uncertain. The V gene's germline CDR1 is SGHRS and CDR2 YFSETQ. The CDR3 spans 13 residues. V was trimmed by 0 bases and J by 10 bases, leaving 8 bases between them. The CDR3 DNA sequence: TGCGCCAGCAGCTTGGTAATAGACTCACCCCTCCACTTT. Its protein is CASSLVIDSPLHF.

The chain employs TRBV3-1 (or the pseudogene TRBV3-2) and TRBJ1-5; unclear D gene. V gave up 3 bases and J gave up 4 bases, with 7 bases separating them. CDR1 is LGHDT and CDR2 is YNNKEL in the germline V gene (reference sequence). The CDR3 runs 13 residues. The CDR3, as DNA: TGTGCCAGCAGCCAGTCCGTAAATCAGCCCCAGCATTTT. Protein: CASSQSVNQPQHF.

With respect to this clone: Likely a read error: the CDR3 ends without its conserved phenylalanine or tryptophan. The limits of the CDR3 on the DNA are not certain, so only TCRdb's listed CDR3 is given. The chain recombines TRBV6-1 with TRBJ1-1; the table's TRBD1 call for D was not verified on the DNA. CDR1 is MNHNS, CDR2 SASEGT, per germline. 14 amino acids form the CDR3, both terminal residues included. CDR3 sequence reads: CASSEAQRDRWGPT.